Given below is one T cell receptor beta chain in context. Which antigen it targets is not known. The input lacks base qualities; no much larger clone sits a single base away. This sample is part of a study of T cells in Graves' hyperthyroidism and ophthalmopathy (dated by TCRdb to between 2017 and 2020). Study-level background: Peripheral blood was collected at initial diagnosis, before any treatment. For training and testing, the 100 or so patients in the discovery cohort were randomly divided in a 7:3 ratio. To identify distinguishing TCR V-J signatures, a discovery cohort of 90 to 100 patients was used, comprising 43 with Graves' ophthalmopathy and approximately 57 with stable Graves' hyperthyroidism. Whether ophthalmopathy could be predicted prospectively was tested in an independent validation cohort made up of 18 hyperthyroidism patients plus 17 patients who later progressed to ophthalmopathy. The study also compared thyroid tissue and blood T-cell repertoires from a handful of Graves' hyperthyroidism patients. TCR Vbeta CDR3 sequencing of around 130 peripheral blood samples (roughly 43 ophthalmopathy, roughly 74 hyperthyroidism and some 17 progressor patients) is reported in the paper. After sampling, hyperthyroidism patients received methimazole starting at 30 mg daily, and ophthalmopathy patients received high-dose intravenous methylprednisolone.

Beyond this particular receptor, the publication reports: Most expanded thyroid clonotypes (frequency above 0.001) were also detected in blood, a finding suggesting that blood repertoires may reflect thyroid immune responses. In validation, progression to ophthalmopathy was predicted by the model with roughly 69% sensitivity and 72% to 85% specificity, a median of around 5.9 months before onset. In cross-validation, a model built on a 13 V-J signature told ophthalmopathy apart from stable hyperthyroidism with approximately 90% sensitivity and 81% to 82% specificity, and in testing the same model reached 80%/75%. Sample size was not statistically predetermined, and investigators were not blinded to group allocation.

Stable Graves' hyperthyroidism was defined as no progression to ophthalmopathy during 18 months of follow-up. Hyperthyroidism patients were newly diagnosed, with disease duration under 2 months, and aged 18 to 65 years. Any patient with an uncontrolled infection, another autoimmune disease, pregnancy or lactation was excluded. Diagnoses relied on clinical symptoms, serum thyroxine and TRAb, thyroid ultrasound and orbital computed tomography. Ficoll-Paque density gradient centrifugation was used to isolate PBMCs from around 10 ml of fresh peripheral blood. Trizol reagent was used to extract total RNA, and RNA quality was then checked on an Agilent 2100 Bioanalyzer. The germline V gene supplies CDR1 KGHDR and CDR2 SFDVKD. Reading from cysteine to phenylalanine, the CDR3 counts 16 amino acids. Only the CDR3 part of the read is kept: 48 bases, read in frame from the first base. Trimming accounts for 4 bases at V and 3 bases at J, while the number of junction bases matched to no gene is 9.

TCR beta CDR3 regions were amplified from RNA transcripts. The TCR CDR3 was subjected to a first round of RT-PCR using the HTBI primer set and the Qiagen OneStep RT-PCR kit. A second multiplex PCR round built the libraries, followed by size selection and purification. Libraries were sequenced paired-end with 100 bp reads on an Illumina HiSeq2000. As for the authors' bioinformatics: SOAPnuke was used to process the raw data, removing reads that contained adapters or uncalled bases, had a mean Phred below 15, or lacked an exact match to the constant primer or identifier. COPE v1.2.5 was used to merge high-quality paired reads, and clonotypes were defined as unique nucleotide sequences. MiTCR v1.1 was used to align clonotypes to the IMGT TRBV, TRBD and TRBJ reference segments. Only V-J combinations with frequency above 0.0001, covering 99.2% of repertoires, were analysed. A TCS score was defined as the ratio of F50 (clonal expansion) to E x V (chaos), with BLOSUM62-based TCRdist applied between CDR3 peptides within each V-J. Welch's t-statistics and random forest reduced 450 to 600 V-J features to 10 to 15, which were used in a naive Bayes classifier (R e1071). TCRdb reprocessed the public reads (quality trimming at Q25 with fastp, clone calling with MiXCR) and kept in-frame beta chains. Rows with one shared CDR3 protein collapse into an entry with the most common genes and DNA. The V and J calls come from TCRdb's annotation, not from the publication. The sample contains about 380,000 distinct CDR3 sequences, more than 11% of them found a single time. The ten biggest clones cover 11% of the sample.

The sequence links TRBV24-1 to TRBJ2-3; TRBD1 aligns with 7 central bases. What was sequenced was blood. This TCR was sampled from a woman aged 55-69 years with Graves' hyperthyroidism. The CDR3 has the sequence CATSDPGQYSTDTQYF. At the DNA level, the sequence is TGTGCCACCAGTGACCCGGGACAGTATAGTACAGATACGCAGTATTTT.